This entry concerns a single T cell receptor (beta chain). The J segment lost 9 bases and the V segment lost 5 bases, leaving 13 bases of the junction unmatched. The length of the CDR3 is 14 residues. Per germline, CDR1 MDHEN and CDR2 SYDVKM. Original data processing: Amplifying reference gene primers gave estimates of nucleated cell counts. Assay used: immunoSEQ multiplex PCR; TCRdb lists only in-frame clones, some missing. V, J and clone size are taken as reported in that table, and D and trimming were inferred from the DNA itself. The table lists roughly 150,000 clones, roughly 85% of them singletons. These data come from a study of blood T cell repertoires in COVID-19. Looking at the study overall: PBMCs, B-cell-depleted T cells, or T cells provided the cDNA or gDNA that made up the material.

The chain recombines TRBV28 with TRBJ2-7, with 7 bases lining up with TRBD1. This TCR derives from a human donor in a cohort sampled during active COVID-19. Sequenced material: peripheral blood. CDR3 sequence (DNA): TGTGCCAGCAGTCCCCCCAGGGGGATACGTGGGCAGTACTTC. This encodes CASSPPRGIRGQYF. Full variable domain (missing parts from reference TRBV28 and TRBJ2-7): DVKVTQSSRYLVKRTGEKVFLECVQDMDHENMFWYRQDPGLGLRLIYFSYDVKMKEKGDIPEGYSVSREKKERFSLILESASTNQTSMYLCASSPPRGIRGQYFGPGTRLTVT.